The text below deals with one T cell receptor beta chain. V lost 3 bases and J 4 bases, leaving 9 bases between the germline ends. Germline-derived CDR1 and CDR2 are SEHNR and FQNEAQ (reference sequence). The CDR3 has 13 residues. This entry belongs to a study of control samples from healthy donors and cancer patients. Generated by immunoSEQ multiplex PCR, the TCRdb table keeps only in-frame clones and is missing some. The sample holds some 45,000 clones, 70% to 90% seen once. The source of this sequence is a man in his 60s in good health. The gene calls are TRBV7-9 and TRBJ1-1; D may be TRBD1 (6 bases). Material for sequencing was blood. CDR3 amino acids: CASSFRGLTEAFF. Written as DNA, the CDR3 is TGTGCCAGCAGCTTCCGGGGGCTCACTGAAGCTTTCTTT.